Presented here are 6 T cell receptor beta chains from one specimen sequenced in a study of blood T cell repertoires in COVID-19. Using immunoSEQ multiplex PCR, the repertoire was profiled, and TCRdb retains in-frame clones only, with some absent. The table shows about 130,000 clones, with 65% to 85% occurring only once. Source material: peripheral blood. These receptors were taken from a man in his thirties or forties with COVID-19, enrolled during active disease.

The genes are TRBV7-2 and TRBJ1-2; 7 bases fit TRBD1. CDR1 and CDR2 (germline): SGHTA, FQGNSA. Trimming removed 5 bases from V and 1 base from J; junction bases left unmatched: 7. The CDR3 runs to 15 residues. CDR3 nucleotide sequence: TGTGCCAGCAGCACGGGACAGAGGATTAACTATGGCTACACCTTC. Protein sequence: CASSTGQRINYGYTF.

The chain carries TRBV6-1 and TRBJ2-3; TRBD2 agrees at 7 bases. V shed 1 base, J shed 2 bases, and the junction held 9 bases outside the gene matches. In germline, CDR1 is MNHNS, CDR2 SASEGT. The CDR3 is 17 residues long. Here the CDR3 reads CASSEVGLAEPTDTQYF. The CDR3, as DNA: TGTGCCAGCAGTGAAGTAGGGCTAGCGGAGCCCACAGATACGCAGTATTTT.

This chain connects TRBV6-2 or TRBV6-3 to TRBJ2-7, with 9 positions matching TRBD1. Germline CDR1 and CDR2: MNHEY and SVGEGT. V shed 5 bases, J shed 6 bases, and the junction held 8 bases outside the gene matches. CDR3 length: 14 amino acids. The CDR3 DNA follows: TGTGCCAGCAGTCGGGACAGGGACGCCGGCGAGCAGTACTTC. Amino acids: CASSRDRDAGEQYF.

The chain carries TRBV3-1 (or the pseudogene TRBV3-2) and TRBJ1-4; 7 bases agree with TRBD1. Germline V gene data show CDR1 as LGHDT and CDR2 as YNNKEL (reference sequence). CDR3 length: 14 amino acids. Trimming at V came to 2 bases and at J to 8 bases, leaving 5 bases not matched to a gene. The DNA for the CDR3 is TGTGCCAGCAGCCAAAGCCTCAGGGGGGAAAAACTGTTTTTT. Encoded protein: CASSQSLRGEKLFF.

In its sample, this clone was seen a few times. The V and J genes are TRBV30 and TRBJ1-2; 9 nucleotides line up with TRBD1. V was clipped by 0 bases and J by 8 bases; unmatched bases: 13. The germline CDR1 and CDR2 sequences are GTSNPN and SVGIG (reference sequence). The length of the CDR3 is 16 residues. In DNA form, the CDR3 reads TGTGCCTGGAGTGTATCGGCCGAGGGGACAGGGACCGGCTACACCTTC. This sequence encodes CAWSVSAEGTGTGYTF.

The chain employs TRBV5-1 and TRBJ1-2; D is uncertain. CDR3 length: 13 amino acids. The germline gives CDR1 SGHRS, CDR2 YFSETQ. V was cut by 4 bases and J by 8 bases, with 15 bases left in between. The CDR3 loop reads CASSESPVLGYTF. CDR3 nucleotides: TGCGCCAGCAGCGAGAGCCCCGTCCTCGGCTACACCTTC.